Below are 20 T cell receptor beta chains sequenced from a single sample in a study of blood T cell repertoires in COVID-19. The assay was immunoSEQ multiplex PCR, and TCRdb's table has in-frame clones only and misses some. In the table there are some 150,000 clones, about 84% of which are singletons. Input material: peripheral blood. These receptors were taken from a man aged 55 to 70 with active or convalescent COVID-19.

The gene calls are TRBV19 and TRBJ2-1, with D perhaps TRBD2 (5 bases). V lost 0 bases and J 3 bases, leaving 18 bases between the germline ends. The CDR3 extends over 18 amino acids. The germline V gene has CDR1 LNHDA and CDR2 SQIVND (reference sequence). CDR3: CASSIERERGRIYNEQFF. The CDR3, as DNA: TGTGCCAGTAGTATAGAGAGGGAGCGTGGACGGATCTACAATGAGCAGTTCTTC.

This sequence joins TRBV7-2 and TRBJ2-1; 11 bases fit TRBD2. J lost 6 bases, V lost 3 bases, and 7 bases had no gene match. This CDR3 has 16 residues. The V gene's germline CDR1 is SGHTA and CDR2 FQGNSA. The DNA for the CDR3 is TGTGCCAGCAGCTTTCGTAGCGGGAGGGCCCCCAATGAGCAGTTCTTC. Its protein product is CASSFRSGRAPNEQFF.

The chain recombines TRBV15 with TRBJ2-1; D is perhaps TRBD1 (6 bases). The V end lost 1 base, the J end lost 5 bases, and 15 bases lay between the germline ends. Germline loops: CDR1 LNHNV, CDR2 YYDKDF (reference sequence). The CDR3 length is 16 residues. DNA for the CDR3: TGTGCCACCAGCAGAGTAAGGAACAGGGACCACAATGAGCAGTTCTTC. Amino acid sequence: CATSRVRNRDHNEQFF.

The chain carries TRBV27 and TRBJ2-7, with a possible D match to TRBD1 (6 bases). CDR3 length: 14 amino acids. The germline V and J ends were trimmed by 5 bases and 1 base, with 12 bases remaining between them. CDR1 is MNHEY, CDR2 SMNVEV, per germline (reference sequence). CDR3 sequence (DNA): TGTGCCAGCAGTGCACAGGGTAGGTCCTACGAGCAGTACTTC. Amino acids: CASSAQGRSYEQYF.

The J gene is TRBJ1-2, the V gene TRBV20-1, with D unresolved. The CDR3 has 11 residues. Germline CDR1 and CDR2: DFQATT and SNEGSKA (reference sequence). V lost 8 bases and J 1 base, leaving 8 bases between the germline ends. As DNA, the CDR3 is TGCAGTCCGTACATTAACTATGGCTACACCTTC. Translating it yields CSPYINYGYTF.

The chain uses TRBV27 and TRBJ1-5; no clear D gene. V lost 0 bases, J lost 0 bases, and 9 bases lay in between. The germline V gene has CDR1 MNHEY and CDR2 SMNVEV (reference sequence). This CDR3 has 16 amino acids. CDR3 bases: TGTGCCAGCAGTTTATCCGGTCGTCTTAGCAATCAGCCCCAGCATTTT. Translated, it gives CASSLSGRLSNQPQHF.

The CDR3, as DNA: TGTGCCAGCAGTCCACCCGGAACAGGGGGGGATGAAAAACTGTTTTTT. Protein sequence: CASSPPGTGGDEKLFF. V gene TRBV28 combines with J gene TRBJ1-4; TRBD1 agrees at 8 bases. Trimming took 5 bases from V and 6 from J; bases not matched to a gene: 11. The CDR3 has 16 amino acids. Germline V lookup: CDR1 MDHEN, CDR2 SYDVKM.

The rearrangement uses TRBV7-2 and TRBJ2-3, with 7 nucleotides matching TRBD2. The CDR3 extends over 15 amino acids. Germline V gene lookup returns CDR1 SGHTA and CDR2 FQGNSA. V was clipped by 8 bases and J by 0 bases; unmatched bases: 8. CDR3 DNA sequence: TGTGCCAGCGGGAGGGCGACTACTAGCACAGATACGCAGTATTTT. This encodes CASGRATTSTDTQYF. The complete variable domain, with remaining parts taken from reference TRBV7-2 and TRBJ2-3, reads GAGVSQSPSNKVTEKGKDVELRCDPISGHTALYWYRQSLGQGLEFLIYFQGNSAPDKSGLPSDRFSAERTGGSVSTLTIQRTQQEDSAVYLCASGRATTSTDTQYFGPGTRLTVL.

As concerns this clone: The sample carries other DNA sequences with the same CDR3. V gene TRBV10-3 combines with J gene TRBJ2-5, with TRBD2 identical over 8 bases. V lost 6 bases and J lost 5; bases outside the gene matches: 2. The length of the CDR3 is 12 residues. Germline CDR1 is ENHRY and CDR2 is SYGVKD. CDR3 loop: CAISGRGETQYF. DNA of the CDR3: TGTGCCATCAGCGGGAGGGGGGAGACCCAGTACTTC.

The chain joins TRBV5-1 to TRBJ2-7; tentatively, D is TRBD2 (5 bases). The CDR3 sequence is 13 residues long. Trimming removed 0 bases at V and 5 bases at J, with 9 bases between. Germline-derived CDR1 and CDR2 are SGHRS and YFSETQ. The CDR3 region is CASSLGGYNEQYF. In nucleotides, the CDR3 is TGCGCCAGCAGCTTGGGAGGGTACAACGAGCAGTACTTC.

This clone was detected only once. The V gene is TRBV18, the J gene TRBJ1-2, with D perhaps TRBD1 (5 bases). V lost 4 bases, J lost 2 bases, and 11 bases lay in between. The CDR3 contains 14 residues. Germline V gene data show CDR1 as KGHSH and CDR2 as LQKENI. The CDR3 protein is CASSLQGANYGYTF. The CDR3 DNA is TGTGCCAGCTCACTCCAAGGGGCGAACTATGGCTACACCTTC.

The V and J genes are TRBV30 and TRBJ1-2; the D is unclear. Trimming took off 1 base at V and 6 bases at J, with 21 bases between the two ends. CDR1 and CDR2 from the germline V gene are GTSNPN and SVGIG (reference sequence). This CDR3 contains 16 residues. CDR3 sequence: CAWSARRGPIKNGYTF. The CDR3 DNA reads as TGTGCCTGGAGTGCCCGGCGCGGTCCCATTAAAAATGGCTACACCTTC. Together with reference TRBV30 and TRBJ1-2, the CDR3 gives the full variable domain: SQTIHQWPATLVQPVGSPLSLECTVEGTSNPNLYWYRQAAGRGLQLLFYSVGIGQISSEVPQNLSASRPQDRQFILSSKKLLLSDSGFYLCAWSARRGPIKNGYTFGSGTRLTVV.

The chain combines TRBV18 with TRBJ1-4; D is undetermined. V shed 6 bases and J shed 0 bases, with 5 bases lying between them. Germline V lookup: CDR1 KGHSH, CDR2 LQKENI. The CDR3 contains 13 residues. The DNA of the CDR3 is TGTGCCAGCTCCCTCGCAACTAATGAAAAACTGTTTTTT. Amino acids: CASSLATNEKLFF.

J is TRBJ1-5 and V is TRBV27, with 9 bases fitting TRBD1. The CDR3 is 13 amino acids. Germline trimming cut 8 bases from V and 6 bases from J; bases unmatched to any gene: 5. Germline V lookup: CDR1 MNHEY, CDR2 SMNVEV (reference sequence). CDR3 loop: CASAGQGSQPQHF. CDR3 nucleotides: TGTGCCAGCGCCGGACAGGGGAGTCAGCCCCAGCATTTT.

This sequence joins TRBV5-4 and TRBJ2-5; 8 nucleotides line up with TRBD2. This CDR3 comprises 15 residues. The germline V gene encodes CDR1 SGHNT and CDR2 YYREEE (reference sequence). After removal of 0 bases from V and 5 bases from J, the junction contained 6 bases not matched to a gene. DNA for the CDR3: TGTGCCAGCAGCTTGGCAACTAGCGGAGGGGAGACCCAGTACTTC. It yields the protein CASSLATSGGETQYF.

The chain recombines TRBV5-5 with TRBJ1-2; 11 positions match TRBD1. J lost 6 bases, V lost 4 bases, and 11 bases had no gene match. From germline, CDR1 is SGHKS and CDR2 YYEKEE (reference sequence). CDR3 size: 16 residues. This chain's CDR3 is CASSPRTGGGYDGYTF. In DNA form, the CDR3 reads TGTGCCAGCAGCCCAAGGACAGGGGGCGGATATGATGGCTACACCTTC.

The rearrangement joins TRBV14 to TRBJ2-7; maybe TRBD1 (6 bases). Germline V CDR1 and CDR2: SGHDN, FVKESK. Deletions cut 5 bases from V and 6 bases from J, with 11 bases between. CDR3 length: 12 residues. CDR3 DNA sequence: TGTGCCAGCAGCTACACAGGGCTCGAGCAGTACTTC. Protein product: CASSYTGLEQYF.

The chain carries TRBV5-1 and TRBJ1-4, with D possibly TRBD1 on 6 matching bases. The CDR3 length is 14 residues. Trimming cost V 2 bases and J 8 bases, with 13 bases left between them. Germline V gene sequence: CDR1 SGHRS, CDR2 YFSETQ. As DNA, the CDR3 is TGCGCCAGCAGCTTCTTCGGGACACGCGAAAAACTGTTTTTT. Translated: CASSFFGTREKLFF.

The rearrangement links TRBV7-8 to TRBJ1-5; TRBD1 matches 9 bases. J gave up 6 bases and V 5 bases, and 8 bases lay outside the gene matches. Germline-derived CDR1 and CDR2 are SGHVS and FQNEAQ. The CDR3 loop spans 15 amino acids. This CDR3 is CASSLDRGRGQPQHF. The CDR3 DNA reads TGTGCCAGCAGCCTCGACAGGGGGAGAGGTCAGCCCCAGCATTTT.

CDR3 in amino acids: CASSLEGGRVGEQYF. The CDR3 DNA is TGCGCCAGCAGCTTGGAAGGTGGCAGGGTGGGCGAGCAGTACTTC. The chain is built from TRBV5-1 and TRBJ2-7, with D maybe TRBD1 (5 bases). Per the germline V gene, CDR1 is SGHRS and CDR2 is YFSETQ. This CDR3 is 15 amino acids long. V lost 0 bases to trimming and J lost 6 bases, with 16 bases between them. Together with reference TRBV5-1 and TRBJ2-7, the CDR3 gives the full variable domain: KAGVTQTPRYLIKTRGQQVTLSCSPISGHRSVSWYQQTPGQGLQFLFEYFSETQRNKGNFPGRFSGRQFSNSRSEMNVSTLELGDSALYLCASSLEGGRVGEQYFGPGTRLTVT.